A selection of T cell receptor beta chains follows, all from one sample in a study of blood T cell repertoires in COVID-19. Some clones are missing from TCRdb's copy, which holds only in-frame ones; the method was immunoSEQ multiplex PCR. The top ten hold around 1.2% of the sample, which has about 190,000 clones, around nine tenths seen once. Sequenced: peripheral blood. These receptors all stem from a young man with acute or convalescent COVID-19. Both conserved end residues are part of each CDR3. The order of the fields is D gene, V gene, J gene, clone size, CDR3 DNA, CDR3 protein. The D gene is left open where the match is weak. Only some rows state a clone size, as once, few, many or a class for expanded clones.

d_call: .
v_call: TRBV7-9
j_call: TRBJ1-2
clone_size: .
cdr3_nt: TGTGCCAGCACCCCTCTCCCCGGACAAGGCTATGGCTACACCTTC
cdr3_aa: CASTPLPGQGYGYTF

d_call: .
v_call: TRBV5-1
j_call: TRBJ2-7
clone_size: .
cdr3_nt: TGCGCCAGCAGCGTCGAAGGGGCCACCTACGAGCAGTACTTC
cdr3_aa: CASSVEGATYEQYF

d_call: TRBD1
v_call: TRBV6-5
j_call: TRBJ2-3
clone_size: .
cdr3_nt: TGTGCCAGCAGTTACCAGGGACAGGGATTAGATACGCAGTATTTT
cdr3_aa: CASSYQGQGLDTQYF

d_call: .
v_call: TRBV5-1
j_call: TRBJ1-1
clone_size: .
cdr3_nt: TGCGCCAGCAGCTCCGGGGAGGGACGGACTGAAGCTTTCTTT
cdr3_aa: CASSSGEGRTEAFF

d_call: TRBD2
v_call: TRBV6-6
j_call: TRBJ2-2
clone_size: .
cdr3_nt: TGTGCCAGCAGTTACACGGGAGGGGCCGGGGAGCTGTTTTTT
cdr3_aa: CASSYTGGAGELFF

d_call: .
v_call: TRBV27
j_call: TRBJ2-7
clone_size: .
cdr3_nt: TGTGCCAGCAGTTTATGGGGCAGGGCGACCGAGCAGTACTTC
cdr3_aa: CASSLWGRATEQYF

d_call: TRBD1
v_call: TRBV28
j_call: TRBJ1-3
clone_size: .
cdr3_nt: TGTGCCAGCAGTGGGGGACAGGCTATTTCCTCTGGAAACACCATATATTTT
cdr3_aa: CASSGGQAISSGNTIYF

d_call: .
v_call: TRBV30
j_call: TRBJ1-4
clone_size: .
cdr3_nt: TGTGCCTGGAGTGTGTCCGGGTTTGGGGAAAAACTGTTTTTT
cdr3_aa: CAWSVSGFGEKLFF

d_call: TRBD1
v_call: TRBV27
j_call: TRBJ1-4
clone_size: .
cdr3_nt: TGTGCCAGCAGTTTAGCGGGACAGCTTAATGAAAAACTGTTTTTT
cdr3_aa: CASSLAGQLNEKLFF

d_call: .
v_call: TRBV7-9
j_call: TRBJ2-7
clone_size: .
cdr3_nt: TGTGCCAGCAGCTTAGACGGGACAACCTACGAGCAGTACTTC
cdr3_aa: CASSLDGTTYEQYF

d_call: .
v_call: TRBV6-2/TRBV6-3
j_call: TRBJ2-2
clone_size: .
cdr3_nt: TGTGCCAGCAGTCGGGGGTCGAACACCGGGGAGCTGTTTTTT
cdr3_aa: CASSRGSNTGELFF

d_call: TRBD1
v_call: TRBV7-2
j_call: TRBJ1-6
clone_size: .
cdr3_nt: TGTGCCAGCAGCTACGATGGGGGACAGGGGTCCCTCCACTTT
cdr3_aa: CASSYDGGQGSLHF

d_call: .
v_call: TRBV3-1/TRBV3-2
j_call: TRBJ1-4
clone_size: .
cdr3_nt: TGTGCCAGCAGCCTCGGACAGAAGTACCTTTTT
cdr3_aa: CASSLGQKYLF

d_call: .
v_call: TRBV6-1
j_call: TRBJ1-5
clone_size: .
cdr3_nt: TGTGCCAGCAGTGAAGGCAGGTTGGGTCAGCCCCAGCATTTT
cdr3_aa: CASSEGRLGQPQHF

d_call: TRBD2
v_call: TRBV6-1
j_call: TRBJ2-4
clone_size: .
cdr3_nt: TGTGCCAGCAGTGAAAGTAGCGGGAGTAGTAGGTTC
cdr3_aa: CASSESSGSSRF

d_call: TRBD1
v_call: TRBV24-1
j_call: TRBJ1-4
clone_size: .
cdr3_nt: TGTGCCACCAGTGACTCACCCCGACAGGGAACTAATGAAAAACTGTTTTTT
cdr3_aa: CATSDSPRQGTNEKLFF

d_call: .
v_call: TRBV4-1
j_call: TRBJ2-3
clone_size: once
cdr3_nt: TGCGCCAGCAGCCAAGATTCGGTCGCCTTGGGCACAGATACGCAGTATTTT
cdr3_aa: CASSQDSVALGTDTQYF

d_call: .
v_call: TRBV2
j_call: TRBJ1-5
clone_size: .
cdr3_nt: TGTGCCAGCAGTCTACAGGACAATCAGCCCCAGCATTTT
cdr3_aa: CASSLQDNQPQHF

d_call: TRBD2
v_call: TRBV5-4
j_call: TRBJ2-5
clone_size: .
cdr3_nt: TGTGCCAGCAGCTCCCTAGCGGGAGTGAAAAGAGGGACCCAGTACTTC
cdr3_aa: CASSSLAGVKRGTQYF

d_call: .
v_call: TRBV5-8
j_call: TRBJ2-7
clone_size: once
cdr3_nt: TGTGCCAGCAGCGCGGGACAGAGGGCTACCTACGAGCAGTACTTC
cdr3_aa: CASSAGQRATYEQYF

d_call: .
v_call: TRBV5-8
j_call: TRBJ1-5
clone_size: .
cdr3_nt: TGTGCCAGCAGCCCCCGGACAGATTTTAGCAATCAGCCCCAGCATTTT
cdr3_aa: CASSPRTDFSNQPQHF

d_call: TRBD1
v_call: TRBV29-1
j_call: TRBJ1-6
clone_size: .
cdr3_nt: TGCAGCGTTCCTCTTGCTTCGCCGACAGGGTGTTCACCCCTCCACTTT
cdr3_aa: CSVPLASPTGCSPLHF

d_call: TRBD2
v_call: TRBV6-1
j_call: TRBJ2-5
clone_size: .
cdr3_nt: TGTGCCAGCAGTGGCCCGGGACTAGCGGTGAGTTTCTTTAAGGAGACCCAGTACTTC
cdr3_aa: CASSGPGLAVSFFKETQYF

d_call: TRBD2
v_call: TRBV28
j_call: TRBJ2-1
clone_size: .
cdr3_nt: TGTGCCAGCAGTTTGTGGGTTCAGGGACTAGCGGGAGCAGTTATCCATGAGCAGTTCTTC
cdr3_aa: CASSLWVQGLAGAVIHEQFF

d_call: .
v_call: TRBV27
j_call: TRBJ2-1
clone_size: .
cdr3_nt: TGTGCCAGCAAGCAAGCAGGGGTGGGTGAGCAGTTCTTC
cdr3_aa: CASKQAGVGEQFF

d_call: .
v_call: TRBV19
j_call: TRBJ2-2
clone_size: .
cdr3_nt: TGTGCCAGTAGTATGCTCCGGGGTCCCGGGGAGCTGTTTTTT
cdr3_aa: CASSMLRGPGELFF

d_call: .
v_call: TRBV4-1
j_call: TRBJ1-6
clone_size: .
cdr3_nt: TGCGCCAGCAGCCAAGCATTATTCGGCAGGGGCCCATCACCCCTCCACTTT
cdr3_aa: CASSQALFGRGPSPLHF

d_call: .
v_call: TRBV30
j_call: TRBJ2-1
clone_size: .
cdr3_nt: TGTGCCTGGAGTGATAACCTAAGGTGGGGCCATGAGCAGTTCTTC
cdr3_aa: CAWSDNLRWGHEQFF

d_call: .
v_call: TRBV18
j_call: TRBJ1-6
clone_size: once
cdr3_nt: TGTGCCAGCTCAACCGCGGCTCGGAATTCACCCCTCCACTTT
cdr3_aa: CASSTAARNSPLHF

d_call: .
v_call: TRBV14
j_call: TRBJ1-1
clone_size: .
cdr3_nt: TGTGCCAGCAGTCGACAGCTGCTGAACACTGAAGCTTTCTTT
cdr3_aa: CASSRQLLNTEAFF

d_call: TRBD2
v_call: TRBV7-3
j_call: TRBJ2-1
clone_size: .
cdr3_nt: TGTGCCAGCAGCTTGAGGGGACTAGCGGGGAGCTCCTACAATGAGCAGTTCTTC
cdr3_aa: CASSLRGLAGSSYNEQFF

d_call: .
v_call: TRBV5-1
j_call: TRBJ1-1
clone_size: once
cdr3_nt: TGCGCCAGCAGCTTGGCCGGGGTAGGCACTGAAGCTTTCTTT
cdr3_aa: CASSLAGVGTEAFF

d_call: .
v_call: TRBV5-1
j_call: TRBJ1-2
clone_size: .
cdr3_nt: TGCGCCAGCAGCCAAGCGGCGATGGTCTTTGATGGCTACACCTTC
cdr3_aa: CASSQAAMVFDGYTF

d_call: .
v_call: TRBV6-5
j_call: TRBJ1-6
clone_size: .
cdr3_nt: TGTGCCAGCAACCGGGACTCCTATAATTCACCCCTCCACTTT
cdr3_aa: CASNRDSYNSPLHF

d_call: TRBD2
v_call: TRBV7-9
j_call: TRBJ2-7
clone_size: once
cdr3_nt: TGTGCCAGCAGCTCCCACTCGACGACTAGCGGGAGCTCCTACGAGCAGTACTTC
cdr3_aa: CASSSHSTTSGSSYEQYF

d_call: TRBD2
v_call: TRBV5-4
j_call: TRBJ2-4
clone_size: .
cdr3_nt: TGTGCCAGCAGCCAAAAGACTAGCGGGGGGGCAGCCAAAAACATTCAGTACTTC
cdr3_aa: CASSQKTSGGAAKNIQYF

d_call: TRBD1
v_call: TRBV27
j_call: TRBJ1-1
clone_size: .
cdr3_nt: TGTGCCTCCGGCGGGGCAGGGGGGAACACTGAAGCTTTCTTT
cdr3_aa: CASGGAGGNTEAFF

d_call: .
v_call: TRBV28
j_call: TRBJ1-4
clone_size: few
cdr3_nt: TGTGCCAGCAGTTTCCGACACCTGGGGGGTTCTAATGAAAAACTGTTTTTT
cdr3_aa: CASSFRHLGGSNEKLFF

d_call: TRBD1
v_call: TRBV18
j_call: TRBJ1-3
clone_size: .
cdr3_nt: TGTGCCAGCTCCATGACCGTTGGGGACAGGAGCTCTGGAAACACCATATATTTT
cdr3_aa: CASSMTVGDRSSGNTIYF

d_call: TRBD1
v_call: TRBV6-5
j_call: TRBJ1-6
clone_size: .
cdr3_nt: TGTGCCAGCAGAAATGACAGGGGGCGCGTTCTCCTCCACTTT
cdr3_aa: CASRNDRGRVLLHF

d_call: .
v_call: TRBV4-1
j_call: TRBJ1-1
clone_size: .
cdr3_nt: TGCGCCAGCAGCCAAGTCTTGGGGGCGGGTACTGAAGCTTTCTTT
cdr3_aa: CASSQVLGAGTEAFF

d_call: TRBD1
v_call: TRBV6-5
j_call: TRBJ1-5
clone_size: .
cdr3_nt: TGTGCCAGCAGAACACAGGGGGCAAGGGAGCCCCAGCATTTT
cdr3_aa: CASRTQGAREPQHF

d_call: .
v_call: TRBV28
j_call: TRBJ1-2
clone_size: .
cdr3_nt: TGTGCCAGCACCCTACAGGATACGTCTTCCTTCTCCTTC
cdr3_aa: CASTLQDTSSFSF

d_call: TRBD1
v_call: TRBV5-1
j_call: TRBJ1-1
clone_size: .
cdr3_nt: TGCGCCAGCAGCTGGGCCGGGACAGGGGACACTGAAGCTTTCTTT
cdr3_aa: CASSWAGTGDTEAFF

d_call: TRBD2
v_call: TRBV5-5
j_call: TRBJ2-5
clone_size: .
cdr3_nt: TGTGCCAGCAAAAGTAGCGGGGGCCAGGGGGAGACCCAGTACTTC
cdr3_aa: CASKSSGGQGETQYF

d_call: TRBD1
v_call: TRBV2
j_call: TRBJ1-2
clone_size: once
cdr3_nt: TGTGCCAGCAGGGCGACAGGGGGTAGTGGCTACACCTTC
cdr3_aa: CASRATGGSGYTF

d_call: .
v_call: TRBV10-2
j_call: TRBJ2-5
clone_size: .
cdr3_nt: TGCGCCGTCCAGGAGACCCAGTACTTC
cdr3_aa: CAVQETQYF

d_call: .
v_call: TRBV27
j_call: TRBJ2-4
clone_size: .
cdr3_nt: TGTGCCAGCAGTCCCAGGGAAAACATTCAGTACTTC
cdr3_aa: CASSPRENIQYF

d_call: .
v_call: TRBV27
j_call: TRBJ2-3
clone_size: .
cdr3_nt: TGTGCCACCAGGGGGGGTCCCGGCTACACAGATACGCAGTATTTT
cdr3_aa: CATRGGPGYTDTQYF

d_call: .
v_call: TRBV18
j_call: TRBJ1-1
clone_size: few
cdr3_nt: TGTGCCAGCTCCCAGGGAGGGGGACGGCGCATGAACACTGAAGCTTTCTTT
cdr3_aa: CASSQGGGRRMNTEAFF

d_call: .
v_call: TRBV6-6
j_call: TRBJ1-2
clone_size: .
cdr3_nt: TGTGCCAGCAGTCACAGGGCTCCCGGGACACCGAACTATGGCTACACCTTC
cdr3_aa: CASSHRAPGTPNYGYTF

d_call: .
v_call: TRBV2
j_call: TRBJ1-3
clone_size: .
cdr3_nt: TGTGCCATTGGGCAGGGGTCTGGAAACACCATATATTTT
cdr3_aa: CAIGQGSGNTIYF

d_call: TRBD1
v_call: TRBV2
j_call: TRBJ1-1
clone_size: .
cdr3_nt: TGTGCCAGCAGTGAAGACTCCTCAAGGGGGCATGCAGCTTTCTTT
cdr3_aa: CASSEDSSRGHAAFF

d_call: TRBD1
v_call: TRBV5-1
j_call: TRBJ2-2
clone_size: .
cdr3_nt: TGCGCCAGCAGCTTTGGACAGGGGACCGGGGAGCTGTTTTTT
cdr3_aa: CASSFGQGTGELFF

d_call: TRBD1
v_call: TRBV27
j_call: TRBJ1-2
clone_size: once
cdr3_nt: TGTGCCAGCAGAGGGGGCGCAAGTGGCTACACCTTC
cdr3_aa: CASRGGASGYTF

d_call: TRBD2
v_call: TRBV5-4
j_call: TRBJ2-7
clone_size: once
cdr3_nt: TGTGCCAGCAGCCGCCTGGGGCTAGCGGGGCCCTACGAGCAGTACTTC
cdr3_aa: CASSRLGLAGPYEQYF

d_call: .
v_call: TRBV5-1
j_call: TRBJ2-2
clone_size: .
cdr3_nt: TGCGCCAGCAGCTTGGCGCGGGGAACGAACACCGGGGAGCTGTTTTTT
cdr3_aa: CASSLARGTNTGELFF

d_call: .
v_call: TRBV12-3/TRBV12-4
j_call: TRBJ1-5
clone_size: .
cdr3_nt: TGTGCCAGCAGTACCAGGGGCGGTCAGCCCCAGCATTTT
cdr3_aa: CASSTRGGQPQHF

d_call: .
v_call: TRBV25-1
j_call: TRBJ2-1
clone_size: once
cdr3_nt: TGTGCCAGCAGTGCTCTAGTCGGCTACAATGAGCAGTTCTTC
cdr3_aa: CASSALVGYNEQFF

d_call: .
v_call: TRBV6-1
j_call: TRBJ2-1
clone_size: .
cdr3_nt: TGTGCCAGCAGTGACGGGGGCAATGAGCAGTTCTTC
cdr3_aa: CASSDGGNEQFF